The 26 T cell receptor beta chains reported below all come from one sample, sequenced in a study of shared clonotypes between healthy human individuals. The data were produced by immunoSEQ multiplex PCR, yet TCRdb's version contains in-frame clones alone and is incomplete. Of some 2,000,000 clones in the sample, 90% to 96% are singletons; the top ten hold over 0.1%. Sequencing was performed on naive CD4+ T cells sorted from blood. The subset here: CD45RA+ positively selected. All receptors come from a man aged 18 to 29 in good health.

The chain links TRBV6-6 to TRBJ2-1; D gene unclear. The germline V gene has CDR1 MNHNY and CDR2 SVGAGI (reference sequence). Deletions cut 8 bases from V and 5 bases from J, with 7 bases between. There are 11 residues in the CDR3. This CDR3 reads CASASNNEQFF. The CDR3 nucleotides are TGTGCCAGCGCTTCCAACAATGAGCAGTTCTTC.

The gene calls are TRBV10-2 and TRBJ2-7, with TRBD2 identical over 10 bases. There are 15 residues in the CDR3. Germline trimming cut 2 bases from V and 7 bases from J; bases unmatched to any gene: 8. From germline, CDR1 is WSHSY and CDR2 SAAADI. The CDR3 protein is CASSERSLAGSEQYF. CDR3 in DNA: TGCGCCAGCAGTGAGAGATCACTAGCGGGAAGTGAGCAGTACTTC.

This chain connects TRBV2 to TRBJ2-5, with a tentative D call TRBD1 (5 bases). Germline loops: CDR1 SNHLY, CDR2 FYNNEI. V was clipped by 7 bases and J by 2 bases, with 20 bases between them. This CDR3 has 16 amino acids. The CDR3 nucleotides are TGTGCCAGCAAGCAAGCAGGGCTGAAGCCTCAAGAGACCCAGTACTTC. Its translation is CASKQAGLKPQETQYF.

This chain links TRBV5-1 with TRBJ1-4; 10 positions agree with TRBD1. From germline, CDR1 is SGHRS and CDR2 YFSETQ. Trimming at V came to 5 bases and at J to 6 bases, leaving 1 base not matched to a gene. CDR3 length equals 13 residues. CDR3 residues: CASRGTGDEKLFF. The CDR3 DNA is TGCGCCAGCAGAGGGACAGGGGATGAAAAACTGTTTTTT.

The chain recombines TRBV30 with TRBJ2-3; perhaps D is TRBD1 or TRBD2 (6 bases each). Germline values: CDR1 GTSNPN, CDR2 SVGIG (reference sequence). Trimming shortened V by 0 bases and J by 8 bases, and 15 bases separated the two germline ends. This CDR3 is built from 14 residues. CDR3 sequence reads: CAWSVRGRGGTQYF. Here the CDR3 DNA reads TGTGCCTGGAGTGTACGGGGGAGAGGGGGTACGCAGTATTTT.

The J gene is TRBJ1-1, the V gene TRBV7-2; possibly TRBD1 for D (5 bases). Deletions cut 2 bases from V and 4 bases from J, with 14 bases between. The germline V gene encodes CDR1 SGHTA and CDR2 FQGNSA. This CDR3 contains 15 residues. The CDR3 sequence: CASSLQGRSLTEAFF. The CDR3 coding sequence is TGTGCCAGCAGCTTACAGGGCAGGTCCCTCACTGAAGCTTTCTTT. Using reference TRBV7-2 and TRBJ1-1 for the parts outside the CDR3, the full variable domain is GAGVSQSPSNKVTEKGKDVELRCDPISGHTALYWYRQSLGQGLEFLIYFQGNSAPDKSGLPSDRFSAERTGGSVSTLTIQRTQQEDSAVYLCASSLQGRSLTEAFFGQGTRLTVV.

V usage is TRBV5-1 and J usage is TRBJ1-1; D possibly corresponds to TRBD1 (6 bases). CDR3 length: 16 residues. The germline gives CDR1 SGHRS, CDR2 YFSETQ. Trimming shortened V by 1 base and J by 1 base, and 14 bases separated the two germline ends. As DNA, the CDR3 is TGCGCCAGCAGCTTGACTCAGACAGGCCAGAACACTGAAGCTTTCTTT. Translating gives CASSLTQTGQNTEAFF.

The rearrangement links TRBV6-5 to TRBJ2-1; D not resolved. Trimming shortened V by 3 bases and J by 7 bases, and 4 bases separated the two germline ends. The CDR3 length is 11 residues. CDR1 is MNHEY, CDR2 SVGAGI, per germline. The CDR3, as DNA: TGTGCCAGCAGTTATATGAATGAGCAGTTCTTC. It encodes CASSYMNEQFF.

The chain links TRBV7-2 to TRBJ1-1, with a possible D match to TRBD1 (5 bases). V lost 6 bases to trimming and J lost 1 base, with 12 bases between them. Germline values: CDR1 SGHTA, CDR2 FQGNSA. The CDR3 has 14 residues. The CDR3 bases are TGTGCCAGCAGTTCCCAAAGGGGGAACACTGAAGCTTTCTTT. This gives the protein CASSSQRGNTEAFF.

The V and J genes are TRBV5-1 and TRBJ2-1, with 12 bases fitting TRBD2. V lost 1 base, J lost 8 bases, and 31 bases stayed unmatched. Germline CDR1 and CDR2: SGHRS and YFSETQ. The CDR3 extends over 24 amino acids. CDR3 in amino acids: CASSLYPGQGASKLLAGGTDEQFF. Here the CDR3 DNA reads TGCGCCAGCAGCTTGTATCCGGGACAGGGAGCCTCCAAACTACTAGCGGGAGGTACGGATGAGCAGTTCTTC. Combining the CDR3 with reference TRBV5-1 and TRBJ2-1 gives the whole variable domain KAGVTQTPRYLIKTRGQQVTLSCSPISGHRSVSWYQQTPGQGLQFLFEYFSETQRNKGNFPGRFSGRQFSNSRSEMNVSTLELGDSALYLCASSLYPGQGASKLLAGGTDEQFFGPGTRLTVL.

This chain joins TRBV25-1 and TRBJ1-2; D not resolved. V gave up 2 bases and J gave up 4 bases, with 11 bases separating them. Germline-derived CDR1 and CDR2 are MGHDK and SYGVNS. The CDR3 is 14 amino acids. CDR3 in DNA: TGTGCCAGCAGTGAAAGCGTAGCGTCCTATGGCTACACCTTC. It yields the protein CASSESVASYGYTF.

V and J are TRBV9 and TRBJ1-2; D is undetermined. The V and J ends lost 4 bases and 1 base respectively, with 11 bases between them. CDR1 SGDLS and CDR2 YYNGEE come from the germline V gene. This CDR3 comprises 14 residues. CDR3 nucleotide sequence: TGTGCCAGCAGCAGGTGGGAAGGTAACTATGGCTACACCTTC. Amino acids: CASSRWEGNYGYTF.

This clone is a singleton in its sample. The rearrangement links TRBV5-4 to TRBJ2-5; maybe TRBD2 (5 bases). Per germline, CDR1 SGHNT and CDR2 YYREEE (reference sequence). The CDR3 extends over 15 amino acids. V lost 0 bases and J 5 bases, leaving 14 bases between the germline ends. This chain's CDR3 is CASSLAGRTDETQYF. CDR3 sequence (DNA): TGTGCCAGCAGCTTGGCCGGAAGGACTGACGAGACCCAGTACTTC.

This clone was observed once. The V and J genes are TRBV30 and TRBJ1-6, with D unresolved. Germline V lookup: CDR1 GTSNPN, CDR2 SVGIG (reference sequence). Trimming left V 5 bases short and J 4 bases short, with 12 bases between. The CDR3 is made up of 14 amino acids. The CDR3 DNA is TGTGCCTGGGCAGGAGGAGAATATAATTCACCCCTCCACTTT. As protein: CAWAGGEYNSPLHF.

This chain uses TRBV6-1 with TRBJ1-4, with unresolved D. In germline, CDR1 is MNHNS, CDR2 SASEGT. With 6 bases removed from V and 3 bases from J, the gap between germline ends came to 14 bases. The CDR3 covers 15 residues. In nucleotides, the CDR3 is TGTGCCAGCAGCCGCGATGAAGGAGCTAATGAAAAACTGTTTTTT. Its protein is CASSRDEGANEKLFF.

This clone was seen just once. The chain has TRBV5-1 and TRBJ2-7; 9 bases align to TRBD1. The CDR3 length is 14 residues. Germline V gene lookup returns CDR1 SGHRS and CDR2 YFSETQ. V shed 3 bases and J 9 bases; nucleotides not matched to a gene: 10. The CDR3 DNA follows: TGCGCCAGCAGCTCGGGACAGGGAGTGGTCGGGCAGTACTTC. As protein: CASSSGQGVVGQYF.

A remark on this clone: The sample holds other DNA sequences that translate to the same CDR3. The J gene is TRBJ1-4, the V gene TRBV25-1; no firm D call. The CDR3 runs to 13 residues. CDR1 is MGHDK, CDR2 SYGVNS, per germline. Trimming cost V 3 bases and J 8 bases, with 10 bases left between them. In DNA form, the CDR3 reads TGTGCCAGCAGTGACCGCGCGCGGGAAAAACTGTTTTTT. This encodes CASSDRAREKLFF.

This rearrangement joins TRBV6-7 to TRBJ1-5; tentative D call: TRBD1 (5 bases). TRBV6-7 is noted as an ORF with a role that remains uncertain. The CDR3 covers 16 residues. Trimming stripped 2 bases from V and 0 bases from J, with 11 bases between. The CDR3 is CASSYPGPYSNQPQHF. The CDR3 DNA sequence: TGTGCCAGCAGTTACCCGGGACCTTATAGCAATCAGCCCCAGCATTTT.

The CDR3 nucleotides read TGCGCCAGCAGCTCAAAAACAAGGACAGGGCTCGGTGAGCAGTACTTC. Residues: CASSSKTRTGLGEQYF. This rearrangement joins TRBV5-1 to TRBJ2-7; 8 bases match TRBD1. Germline assignment: CDR1 SGHRS and CDR2 YFSETQ. There are 16 residues in the CDR3. The trim removed 3 bases at V and 7 bases at J, leaving 15 bases unmatched.

J is TRBJ2-5 and V is TRBV18; D remains unclear. In germline, CDR1 is KGHSH, CDR2 LQKENI. The V end was cut by 2 bases, the J end by 1 base, with 20 bases between. This CDR3 spans 18 amino acids. The CDR3 sequence: CASSPKDQAYTRQETQYF. The CDR3 nucleotides read TGTGCCAGCTCACCAAAGGACCAGGCTTATACTCGCCAAGAGACCCAGTACTTC.

This clone appeared a single time. V gene TRBV9 combines with J gene TRBJ2-1, with 13 positions matching TRBD2. J lost 5 bases, V lost 1 base, and 6 bases had no gene match. Germline CDR1 is SGDLS and CDR2 is YYNGEE. The CDR3 totals 17 residues. The CDR3 is CASSVTPGLAGDNEQFF. CDR3 DNA sequence: TGTGCCAGCAGCGTAACCCCCGGACTAGCGGGAGACAATGAGCAGTTCTTC. The full variable domain, rest sourced from reference TRBV9 and TRBJ2-1, is DSGVTQTPKHLITATGQRVTLRCSPRSGDLSVYWYQQSLDQGLQFLIQYYNGEERAKGNILERFSAQQFPDLHSELNLSSLELGDSALYFCASSVTPGLAGDNEQFFGPGTRLTVL.

V is TRBV7-2 and J is TRBJ2-3, with TRBD2 matching 11 bases. The CDR3 sequence is 17 residues long. Germline V gene data show CDR1 as SGHTA and CDR2 as FQGNSA. The J segment lost 2 bases and the V segment lost 3 bases, leaving 7 bases of the junction unmatched. In DNA form, the CDR3 reads TGTGCCAGCAGCTTGGCTCCGGGACTAGCGGACACAGATACGCAGTATTTT. Its translation: CASSLAPGLADTDTQYF.

The chain joins TRBV5-1 to TRBJ1-1; D possibly corresponds to TRBD1 (6 bases). V gave up 6 bases and J gave up 0 bases, with 15 bases separating them. Germline-derived CDR1 and CDR2 are SGHRS and YFSETQ. The CDR3 is 15 residues long. The CDR3 reads CASTARGDMNTEAFF. The DNA for the CDR3 is TGCGCCAGCACTGCCAGGGGAGACATGAACACTGAAGCTTTCTTT.

A remark on this clone: The same CDR3 can be traced to other DNA sequences in this sample. The genes are TRBV18 and TRBJ1-2; a weak D match, TRBD1 (5 bases). CDR3 length equals 13 residues. Trimming left V 6 bases short and J 5 bases short, with 13 bases between. Germline CDR1 reads KGHSH; CDR2 reads LQKENI. CDR3 region: CASSRGVDYGYTF. The CDR3 DNA reads as TGTGCCAGCTCTAGAGGGGTGGATTATGGCTACACCTTC.

On this clone: This specimen includes other DNA sequences encoding the same CDR3. CDR3 residues: CASTGAYEQYF. The CDR3 region has the DNA TGTGCCAGCACAGGGGCCTACGAGCAGTACTTC. This chain joins TRBV2 and TRBJ2-7; perhaps TRBD1 as D (6 bases). Trimming shortened V by 7 bases and J by 2 bases, and 6 bases separated the two germline ends. CDR3 length equals 11 residues. CDR1 and CDR2 (germline): SNHLY, FYNNEI.

CDR3 coding DNA: TGTGCCAGTAGTATAGCCCCAGGGATCCCCTTCTATGGCTACACCTTC. The encoded protein is CASSIAPGIPFYGYTF. This sequence joins TRBV19 and TRBJ1-2; TRBD1 might be the D (5 bases). V was pared by 1 base and J by 4 bases, with 16 bases between. The CDR3 extends over 16 amino acids. Germline V CDR1 and CDR2: LNHDA, SQIVND (reference sequence).